This T cell receptor (beta chain) was obtained from a study of cytomegalovirus exposure and HLA in healthy donors. Study-wide results and limits: Sequencing likely produced, as an artifact, a cluster of highly shared sequence variants. Researchers counted around 150 TCR beta chains as cytomegalovirus-associated. Indistinguishable V segments, including TRBV6-2 and TRBV6-3, were excluded.

The PCR made use of 60 Vbeta and 13 Jbeta primers. The method was immunoSEQ multiplex PCR; TCRdb's version includes in-frame clones alone and lacks a portion of them. There are 120,000 to 150,000 clones in the sample, with about 2% held by the top ten. CDR1 SGDLS and CDR2 YYNGEE come from the germline V gene. CDR3 length: 15 residues. The junction had 14 bases not matched to a gene; V was cut back by 7 bases and J by 9 bases. A word on this clone: As yet, its antigen is unknown.

V and J are TRBV9 and TRBJ2-1, with 9 positions matching TRBD2. Material for sequencing was PBMCs. This receptor was obtained from a woman under 30 in good health and CMV-seronegative. CDR3 nucleotide sequence: TGTGCCAGCGGGGGGCTAGCGGGATCCGTAGGTGAGCAGTTCTTC. This codes for CASGGLAGSVGEQFF.